This TCR beta chain was recovered during a study of blood T cell repertoires in COVID-19. Study background: T cells, B-cell-depleted T cells, or PBMCs supplied cDNA or gDNA.

The study drew participants aged 18 to 89 years from some 25 US areas. Symptom resolution, clearance, or two negative PCRs marked the recovered donors of Cohort 3. Trimming shortened V by 0 bases and J by 7 bases, and 8 bases separated the two germline ends. CDR1 is SGHNT, CDR2 YYREEE, per germline (reference sequence). This CDR3 is 14 amino acids long. As originally analysed: Reference gene primer amplification gave estimated nucleated cell counts. Sequenced by immunoSEQ multiplex PCR; TCRdb stores in-frame clones only, minus some. That table furnishes V, J and clone size, whereas the DNA furnished D and trimming. The sample consists of approximately 210,000 clones, 70% to 85% of them appearing once.

What was sequenced was PBMCs or T cells enriched from blood (not recorded which). The chain joins TRBV5-4 to TRBJ1-6; tentative D call: TRBD1 (5 bases). The source of this sequence is a man aged 35-49 years who had recovered from COVID-19. The CDR3 nucleotides are TGTGCCAGCAGCTTGGCAGGGAAGAATTCACCCCTCCACTTT. It translates to CASSLAGKNSPLHF.